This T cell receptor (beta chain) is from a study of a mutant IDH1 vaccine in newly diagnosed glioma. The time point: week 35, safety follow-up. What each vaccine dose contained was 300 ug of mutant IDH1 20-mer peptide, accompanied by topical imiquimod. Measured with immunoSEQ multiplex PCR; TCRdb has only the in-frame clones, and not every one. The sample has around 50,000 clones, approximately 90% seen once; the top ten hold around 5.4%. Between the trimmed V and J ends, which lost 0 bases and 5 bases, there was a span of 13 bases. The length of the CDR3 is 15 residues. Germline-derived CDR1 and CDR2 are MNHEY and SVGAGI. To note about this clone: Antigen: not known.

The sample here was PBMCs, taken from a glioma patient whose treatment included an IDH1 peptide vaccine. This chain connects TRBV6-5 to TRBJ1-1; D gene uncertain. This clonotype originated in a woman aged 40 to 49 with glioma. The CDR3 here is CASSYSPGRGTEAFF. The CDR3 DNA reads TGTGCCAGCAGTTACTCCCCCGGGCGGGGTACTGAAGCTTTCTTT.